The clone carrying this TCR beta chain was picked up one time. Patients at the Seattle site were enrolled during active infection and followed longitudinally. This record comes from a study of blood T cell repertoires in COVID-19. Study-wide context: The study drew acute and convalescent COVID-19 samples from the United States, Italy and Spain. From T cells, B-cell-depleted T cells, or PBMCs came the material, which was cDNA or gDNA.

Per the germline V gene, CDR1 is KGHSH and CDR2 is LQKENI. The J segment lost 3 bases and the V segment lost 3 bases, leaving 7 bases of the junction unmatched. The CDR3 spans 15 residues. The assay was immunoSEQ multiplex PCR, and TCRdb's table has in-frame clones only and misses some. The sample carries approximately 440,000 clones, 70% to 90% recorded once. This TCR came from a woman aged 45-65 years with COVID-19, enrolled during active disease. This sequence joins TRBV18 and TRBJ2-7; 8 nucleotides align to TRBD1. The sample was peripheral blood. CDR3 coding DNA: TGTGCCAGCTCACCCGGACAGGGTTGGTTCTACGAGCAGTACTTC. Translated, it gives CASSPGQGWFYEQYF.